These 19 T cell receptor beta chains originate from one sample sequenced in a study of T cell responses to AZD1222 COVID-19 vaccine. Repertoires were generated with immunoSEQ multiplex PCR, while TCRdb's copy carries only in-frame clones and drops some. The sample contains about 190,000 clones, approximately 90% of which appear only once. Sequences were derived from peripheral blood, sampled on day 0 of AZD1222 vaccination. All receptors derive from an adult in good health.

In this sample, this clone turned up a few times. This chain joins TRBV27 and TRBJ1-6; D uncertain. There are 14 residues in the CDR3. The germline V gene encodes CDR1 MNHEY and CDR2 SMNVEV (reference sequence). V was trimmed by 4 bases and J by 5 bases, leaving 9 bases between them. The chain's CDR3 is CASSSHIDNSPLHF. The DNA for the CDR3 is TGTGCCAGCAGTTCTCATATCGATAATTCACCCCTCCACTTT.

The chain recombines TRBV7-2 with TRBJ1-2, with TRBD1 as a possible D gene (5 bases). The CDR3 consists of 14 residues. Trimming pared 5 bases from V and 4 bases from J, leaving 14 bases between. Germline loops: CDR1 SGHTA, CDR2 FQGNSA. CDR3 loop: CASSPGGVLYGYTF. The CDR3 DNA sequence: TGTGCCAGCAGCCCCGGAGGGGTCCTCTATGGCTACACCTTC.

CDR3 nucleotides: TGTGCCATCAGTATACGAAACAATGAGCAGTTCTTC. It codes for CAISIRNNEQFF. This chain joins TRBV10-3 and TRBJ2-1; unclear D gene. Trimming pared 5 bases from V and 5 bases from J, leaving 7 bases between. The CDR3 consists of 12 residues. Germline V CDR1 and CDR2: ENHRY, SYGVKD.

This clone is a singleton in its sample. The V gene is TRBV2, the J gene TRBJ1-6, with TRBD1 matching 11 bases. This CDR3 contains 17 residues. The junction had 10 bases not matched to a gene; V was cut back by 5 bases and J by 7 bases. The germline CDR1 and CDR2 sequences are SNHLY and FYNNEI. The CDR3 DNA reads TGTGCCAGCAGTCCTCCCTCCCGGACAGGGGGCAATTCACCCCTCCACTTT. Its translation is CASSPPSRTGGNSPLHF.

For this clone: The junction departs from germline at one end; a sequencing error may be responsible. This chain uses TRBV7-9 with TRBJ2-2, with 7 bases fitting TRBD2. This CDR3 contains 17 residues. CDR1 is SEHNR, CDR2 FQNEAQ, per germline (reference sequence). CDR3: CASRLAGPGWGTGELFF. The CDR3 bases are TGTGCCAGCAGATTAGCGGGCCCTGGATGGGGCACCGGGGAGCTGTTTTTT.

Here the CDR3 DNA reads TGTGCCAGCAGCCAAGATCTTGCGGGGGGGCCCCACGAGCAGTACTTC. Translation: CASSQDLAGGPHEQYF. V gene TRBV4-2 combines with J gene TRBJ2-7; 9 bases align to TRBD2. Germline V lookup: CDR1 LGHNA, CDR2 YNFKEQ. The CDR3 has 16 amino acids. Trimming at V came to 0 bases and at J to 5 bases, leaving 8 bases not matched to a gene.

The chain combines TRBV29-1 with TRBJ1-2; the D gene is possibly TRBD1 (6 bases). Germline V gives CDR1 SQVTM, CDR2 ANQGSEA. The CDR3 length is 16 residues. Trimming stripped 6 bases from V and 2 bases from J, with 22 bases between. The CDR3 DNA is TGCAGCGTCCTGTACCCCACGACACAGGGAAACTATGGCTACACCTTC. Its protein is CSVLYPTTQGNYGYTF. The whole variable domain, filled in from reference TRBV29-1 and TRBJ1-2, reads SAVISQKPSRDICQRGTSLTIQCQVDSQVTMMFWYRQQPGQSLTLIATANQGSEATYESGFVIDKFPISRPNLTFSTLTVSNMSPEDSSIYLCSVLYPTTQGNYGYTFGSGTRLTVV.

Only one count was recorded for this clone. The V call is TRBV27, the J call TRBJ2-7; 7 bases line up with TRBD1. Germline CDR1 reads MNHEY; CDR2 reads SMNVEV (reference sequence). CDR3 size: 13 residues. V was clipped by 7 bases and J by 2 bases; unmatched bases: 5. As DNA, the CDR3 is TGTGCCAGCACCTCGGGACAGACCTACGAGCAGTACTTC. Amino acids: CASTSGQTYEQYF.

This rearrangement joins TRBV9 to TRBJ2-5; 14 nucleotides align to TRBD2. The germline V gene has CDR1 SGDLS and CDR2 YYNGEE. This CDR3 comprises 17 residues. V lost 3 bases, J lost 2 bases, and 6 bases stayed unmatched. CDR3 nucleotide sequence: TGTGCCAGCAGCGGGGGACTAGCGGGAGCGGCGCAAGAGACCCAGTACTTC. Translated, it gives CASSGGLAGAAQETQYF.

The CDR3 is CASSLTPRSNEQYF. In nucleotides, the CDR3 is TGTGCCAGCAGCTTAACCCCGAGGTCAAACGAGCAGTACTTC. This chain connects TRBV7-2 to TRBJ2-7; D ambiguous. CDR1 SGHTA and CDR2 FQGNSA come from the germline V gene. V was pared by 2 bases and J by 5 bases, with 13 bases between. The CDR3 is made up of 14 amino acids.

The V gene is TRBV6-2 or TRBV6-3, the J gene TRBJ2-3; the D is unclear. The CDR3 loop spans 14 amino acids. CDR1 MNHEY and CDR2 SVGEGT come from the germline V gene. V was pared by 5 bases and J by 1 base, with 10 bases between. CDR3 protein: CASSKRPGTDTQYF. The DNA of the CDR3 is TGTGCCAGCAGTAAACGTCCGGGCACAGATACGCAGTATTTT.

The V gene is TRBV7-2, the J gene TRBJ1-2; D perhaps matches TRBD1 (5 bases). From germline, CDR1 is SGHTA and CDR2 FQGNSA. This CDR3 is built from 14 residues. Trimming shortened V by 1 base and J by 7 bases, and 13 bases separated the two germline ends. CDR3 amino acids: CASSLVRQGGGYTF. The CDR3 nucleotides are TGTGCCAGCAGCTTAGTCCGGCAGGGCGGTGGCTACACCTTC.

The genes are TRBV18 and TRBJ2-7; weak D call: TRBD1 (6 bases). Deletions cut 6 bases from V and 3 bases from J, with 15 bases between. CDR1 is KGHSH, CDR2 LQKENI, per germline. This CDR3 contains 14 residues. CDR3 in amino acids: CASSRRDIGYEQYF. DNA of the CDR3: TGTGCCAGCTCCCGCCGGGACATTGGCTACGAGCAGTACTTC. Variable domain in full (rest from reference TRBV18 and TRBJ2-7): NAGVMQNPRHLVRRRGQEARLRCSPMKGHSHVYWYRQLPEEGLKFMVYLQKENIIDESGMPKERFSAEFPKEGPSILRIQQVVRGDSAAYFCASSRRDIGYEQYFGPGTRLTVT.

The V call is TRBV13, the J call TRBJ2-1, with D tentatively TRBD1 (6 bases). The CDR3 is made up of 12 amino acids. CDR1 is PRHDT, CDR2 FYEKMQ, per germline (reference sequence). V was clipped by 1 base and J by 10 bases, with 8 bases between them. The CDR3 DNA reads TGTGCCAGCAGCTTAGACAGGGACGAGCAGTTCTTC. This translates into CASSLDRDEQFF.

The chain joins TRBV28 to TRBJ1-5, with 7 bases that match TRBD1. CDR3 length equals 14 residues. Germline loops: CDR1 MDHEN, CDR2 SYDVKM. Germline trimming cut 5 bases from V and 7 bases from J; bases unmatched to any gene: 8. CDR3 bases: TGTGCCAGCAGTCTCAGGGGGATCTTGCAGCCCCAGCATTTT. Amino acid sequence: CASSLRGILQPQHF.

V and J are TRBV9 and TRBJ2-2; perhaps D is TRBD1 or TRBD2 (5 bases each). Trimming removed 0 bases from V and 6 bases from J, with 6 bases in between. This CDR3 spans 13 amino acids. CDR1 is SGDLS, CDR2 YYNGEE, per germline. The CDR3 loop reads CASSVGGAGELFF. Written as DNA, the CDR3 is TGTGCCAGCAGCGTAGGAGGGGCCGGGGAGCTGTTTTTT.

The rearrangement links TRBV7-9 to TRBJ2-7; TRBD1 or TRBD2 may be the D gene (5 bases each). Deletions cut 7 bases from V and 1 base from J, with 14 bases between. The CDR3 length is 14 residues. Germline CDR1 reads SEHNR; CDR2 reads FQNEAQ (reference sequence). CDR3 amino acids: CASTRGQTSYEQYF. The DNA of the CDR3 is TGTGCCAGCACCCGGGGCCAGACATCCTACGAGCAGTACTTC.

The chain links TRBV29-1 to TRBJ2-7; 7 bases agree with TRBD1. This CDR3 contains 15 residues. Germline V CDR1 and CDR2: SQVTM, ANQGSEA. With V trimmed by 2 bases and J by 6 bases, 13 bases remained unmatched. CDR3 protein: CSVEFGAGGAVEQYF. The CDR3 bases are TGCAGCGTTGAATTCGGGGCAGGGGGAGCGGTCGAGCAGTACTTC.

The chain uses TRBV19 and TRBJ2-6, with TRBD2 matching 7 bases. The germline V gene encodes CDR1 LNHDA and CDR2 SQIVND (reference sequence). The trim removed 3 bases at V and 4 bases at J, leaving 9 bases unmatched. This CDR3 is built from 17 residues. The CDR3 region is CASSIPGGGTGANVLTF. The CDR3 bases are TGTGCCAGTAGTATCCCGGGAGGAGGGACGGGGGCCAACGTCCTGACTTTC.